Below, 14 T cell receptor beta chains from the same sample are listed, as sequenced in a study of blood T cell repertoires in COVID-19. Repertoires were generated with immunoSEQ multiplex PCR, while TCRdb's copy carries only in-frame clones and drops some. Of about 190,000 clones in the sample, 85% to 90% were seen once. Sequencing was carried out using peripheral blood. Receptors were obtained from a woman aged 18 to 35 who had recovered from COVID-19.

The chain links TRBV3-1 (or the pseudogene TRBV3-2) to TRBJ1-3, with D hard to call. CDR1 and CDR2 (germline): LGHDT, YNNKEL (reference sequence). V was cut by 1 base and J by 4 bases, with 5 bases left in between. The CDR3 has 13 amino acids. The chain's CDR3 is CASSQATGNTIYF. Here the CDR3 DNA reads TGTGCCAGCAGCCAAGCTACGGGAAACACCATATATTTT.

CDR3 DNA: TGTGCCAGCTCGCCTATCCCCGTCTCCTACAATGAGCAGTTCTTC. This sequence encodes CASSPIPVSYNEQFF. The V and J genes are TRBV18 and TRBJ2-1; D unresolved. The CDR3 is 15 residues long. Germline V gene data show CDR1 as KGHSH and CDR2 as LQKENI. The V end was cut by 6 bases, the J end by 0 bases, with 12 bases between. The variable domain in full, completed from reference TRBV18 and TRBJ2-1, reads NAGVMQNPRHLVRRRGQEARLRCSPMKGHSHVYWYRQLPEEGLKFMVYLQKENIIDESGMPKERFSAEFPKEGPSILRIQQVVRGDSAAYFCASSPIPVSYNEQFFGPGTRLTVL.

CDR3: CASSPTGGTNEQFF. Written as DNA, the CDR3 is TGTGCCAGCAGTCCGACAGGGGGAACCAATGAGCAGTTCTTC. This sequence joins TRBV6-5 and TRBJ2-1; 9 nucleotides align to TRBD1. This CDR3 has 14 amino acids. The trim removed 5 bases at V and 6 bases at J, leaving 5 bases unmatched. Germline V lookup: CDR1 MNHEY, CDR2 SVGAGI.

The chain joins TRBV6-5 to TRBJ1-2, with D perhaps matching TRBD1 (5 bases). CDR1 and CDR2 (germline): MNHEY, SVGAGI. This CDR3 region has 13 residues. The V and J ends lost 7 bases and 2 bases respectively, with 11 bases between them. This CDR3 reads CASTPRGNYGYTF. CDR3 in DNA: TGTGCCAGCACTCCCCGGGGGAACTATGGCTACACCTTC.

The rearrangement joins TRBV7-9 to TRBJ1-6; D gene uncertain. Germline lookup yields CDR1 SEHNR and CDR2 FQNEAQ (reference sequence). This CDR3 has 13 amino acids. The V end was cut by 2 bases, the J end by 8 bases, with 7 bases between. CDR3 nucleotide sequence: TGTGCCAGCAGCTTACTTCGCGATTCACCCCTCCACTTT. It translates to CASSLLRDSPLHF.

This chain uses TRBV2 with TRBJ2-3; D is ambiguous. Germline V gene data show CDR1 as SNHLY and CDR2 as FYNNEI. Between the trimmed V and J ends, which lost 1 base and 0 bases, there was a span of 11 bases. CDR3 size: 16 residues. The CDR3 loop reads CASSEVQVLSTDTQYF. CDR3 sequence (DNA): TGTGCCAGCAGTGAAGTTCAGGTACTTAGCACAGATACGCAGTATTTT.

V usage is TRBV4-1 and J usage is TRBJ1-2; TRBD1 might be the D (5 bases). V lost 1 base and J lost 0, with 9 bases in between. Germline-derived CDR1 and CDR2 are MGHRA and YSYEKL. This CDR3 is built from 15 residues. This CDR3 reads CASSQVGRANYGYTF. The CDR3 region has the DNA TGCGCCAGCAGCCAAGTTGGCAGGGCTAACTATGGCTACACCTTC.

This clone has just a few counts. The chain is built from TRBV6-4 and TRBJ2-2, with D perhaps matching TRBD2 (5 bases). The CDR3 is 14 residues long. Germline CDR1 reads MRHNA; CDR2 reads SNTAGT. Trimming cost V 6 bases and J 3 bases, with 11 bases left between them. In DNA, the CDR3 is TGTGCCAGCAGATCTAGCTGGTACACCGGGGAGCTGTTTTTT. Translating gives CASRSSWYTGELFF.

This chain links TRBV29-1 with TRBJ1-1; 7 bases fit TRBD1. Trimming at V came to 4 bases and at J to 0 bases, leaving 2 bases not matched to a gene. Germline V gene data show CDR1 as SQVTM and CDR2 as ANQGSEA. This CDR3 is built from 13 residues. The CDR3 loop reads CSVAGQLNTEAFF. In nucleotides, the CDR3 is TGCAGCGTTGCGGGACAGCTGAACACTGAAGCTTTCTTT.

V and J are TRBV19 and TRBJ2-5, with D maybe TRBD2 (6 bases). The CDR3 covers 14 residues. V was cut by 6 bases and J by 5 bases, with 16 bases left in between. The germline CDR1 and CDR2 sequences are LNHDA and SQIVND (reference sequence). The CDR3 reads CASSSQWGDETQYF. The CDR3 region has the DNA TGTGCCAGTAGCTCTCAGTGGGGGGACGAGACCCAGTACTTC. Based on the CDR3 plus reference TRBV19 and TRBJ2-5, the full variable domain is DGGITQSPKYLFRKEGQNVTLSCEQNLNHDAMYWYRQDPGQGLRLIYYSQIVNDFQKGDIAEGYSVSREKKESFPLTVTSAQKNPTAFYLCASSSQWGDETQYFGPGTRLLVL.

The chain is built from TRBV4-1 and TRBJ2-4, with D possibly matching TRBD2 (5 bases). CDR3 length: 15 residues. Germline loops: CDR1 MGHRA, CDR2 YSYEKL. V gave up 4 bases and J gave up 3 bases, with 13 bases separating them. The CDR3 loop is CASSLAGVFKNIQYF. CDR3 DNA sequence: TGCGCCAGCAGCCTGGCGGGCGTTTTCAAAAACATTCAGTACTTC.

This clone appeared once. This rearrangement joins TRBV3-1 (or the pseudogene TRBV3-2) to TRBJ1-1; no firm D call. The germline gives CDR1 LGHDT, CDR2 YNNKEL (reference sequence). The V and J ends lost 7 bases and 1 base respectively, with 19 bases between them. The CDR3 is 16 amino acids. The CDR3 loop reads CASTENPTWRNTEAFF. CDR3 sequence (DNA): TGTGCCAGCACCGAAAATCCCACGTGGAGGAACACTGAAGCTTTCTTT.

This clone was detected a few times. The chain uses TRBV9 and TRBJ2-1; TRBD2 matches 8 bases. The CDR3 has 14 amino acids. J lost 9 bases, V lost 2 bases, and 7 bases had no gene match. Germline V gene data show CDR1 as SGDLS and CDR2 as YYNGEE. The CDR3 bases are TGTGCCAGCAGCGTCCGGGAGGGCCGTTCTGAGCAGTTCTTC. It encodes CASSVREGRSEQFF.

The chain has TRBV19 and TRBJ2-1; 7 nucleotides align to TRBD2. Trimming took 2 bases from V and 7 from J; bases not matched to a gene: 8. The germline V gene encodes CDR1 LNHDA and CDR2 SQIVND (reference sequence). The CDR3 is 15 amino acids. CDR3 residues: CASSIMAGAGNEQFF. The CDR3 DNA is TGTGCCAGTAGTATAATGGCGGGAGCGGGGAATGAGCAGTTCTTC.